This T cell receptor beta chain was sequenced for a study of blood T cell repertoires in COVID-19. Study at large: COVID-19 samples from acute and convalescent phases originated in the United States, Italy and Spain. Sample material is recorded as cDNA or gDNA derived from T cells, B-cell-depleted T cells, or PBMCs.

In the case of this clone: Different DNA sequences within this sample yield the same CDR3.

Authors' processing steps: Researchers report that nucleated cell counts were estimated from reference gene primer amplification. Libraries were prepared by immunoSEQ multiplex PCR; TCRdb keeps only in-frame clonotypes and omits some of them. The D gene and trimming were derived from the DNA, and the V and J assignments and clone size from that table. The data hold about 180,000 clones, with about 88% observed a single time. V gave up 0 bases and J gave up 7 bases; unmatched junction bases: 4. This CDR3 has 15 residues. Germline V gene data show CDR1 as KGHSH and CDR2 as LQKENI. Source material: peripheral blood. The J gene is TRBJ1-4, the V gene TRBV18; 8 bases fit TRBD1. This TCR derives from a woman aged 25 to 39 with active or convalescent COVID-19. As DNA, the CDR3 is TGTGCCAGCTCACCACCCGGACAGGGCGGTGAAAAACTGTTTTTT. Amino acids: CASSPPGQGGEKLFF.